This TCR beta chain was recorded in a study of blood T cell repertoires in COVID-19. Overall study: COVID-19 samples collected from the United States, Italy and Spain covered acute and convalescent phases. The cDNA or gDNA used as material had been derived from T cells, B-cell-depleted T cells, or PBMCs.

Individuals drawn from about 26 US areas were roughly 18 to 95 years old. All recovered Cohort 3 donors got two negative PCRs, got clearance, or saw symptom resolution. V lost 4 bases and J lost 6; bases outside the gene matches: 10. The CDR3 is made up of 15 amino acids. Germline CDR1 and CDR2: PRHDT and FYEKMQ (reference sequence). Only in-frame clones appear in the TCRdb table, and some are missing; sequencing was by immunoSEQ multiplex PCR. The sample shows under 200,000 clones, 70% to 90% of them seen only once. This clone was recorded only once. The origin of this receptor is a young woman who had recovered from COVID-19. The specimen was PBMCs or T cells enriched from blood (not recorded which). The chain couples TRBV13 to TRBJ1-1; 8 bases align to TRBD1. CDR3 in DNA: TGTGCCAGCAGCTCGAAGGACAGGGTAACGCCTGAAGCTTTCTTT. This translates into CASSSKDRVTPEAFF.